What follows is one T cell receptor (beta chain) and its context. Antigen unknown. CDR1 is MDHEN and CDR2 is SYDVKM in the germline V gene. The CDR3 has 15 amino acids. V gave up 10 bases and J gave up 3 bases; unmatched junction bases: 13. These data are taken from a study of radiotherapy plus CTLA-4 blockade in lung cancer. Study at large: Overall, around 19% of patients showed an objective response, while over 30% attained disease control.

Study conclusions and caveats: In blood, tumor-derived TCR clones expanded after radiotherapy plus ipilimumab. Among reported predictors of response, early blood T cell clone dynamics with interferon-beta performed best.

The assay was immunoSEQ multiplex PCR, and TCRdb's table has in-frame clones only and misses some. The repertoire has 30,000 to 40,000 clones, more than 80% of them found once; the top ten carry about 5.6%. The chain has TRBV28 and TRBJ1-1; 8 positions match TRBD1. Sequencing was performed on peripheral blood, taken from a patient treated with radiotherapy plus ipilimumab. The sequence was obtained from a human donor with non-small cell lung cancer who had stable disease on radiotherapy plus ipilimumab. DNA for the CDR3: TGTGCCACCAAGGATTGGACAGGGACCTACACTGAAGCTTTCTTT. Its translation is CATKDWTGTYTEAFF.